Sequencing of this TCR beta chain was carried out in a study of blood T cell repertoires in COVID-19. Seattle's cohort entered during active infection and was followed longitudinally. Germline values: CDR1 SGHRS, CDR2 YFSETQ. Germline trimming cut 0 bases from V and 6 bases from J; bases unmatched to any gene: 3. The CDR3 runs 15 residues. Clones were read by immunoSEQ multiplex PCR, and TCRdb kept only the in-frame ones, dropping some. The sample has 200,000 to 300,000 clones, about 87% seen once. This TCR came from a woman between 55 and 75 years old with COVID-19, enrolled during active disease. Sequenced sample: peripheral blood. This rearrangement joins TRBV5-1 to TRBJ1-6; 7 bases map to TRBD1. The CDR3 region is CASSLAGTANSPLHF. The CDR3 DNA sequence: TGCGCCAGCAGCTTGGCCGGGACAGCTAATTCACCCCTCCACTTT.